What follows are 22 T cell receptor beta chains derived from one specimen sequenced in a study of tumor-infiltrating lymphocytes in primary liver carcinoma (dated by TCRdb to 2016 to 2017). The sequencer listed for this sample is Illumina HiSeq 2500. Starting from around 520 ng total RNA, TCRbeta-specific cDNA was produced by reverse transcription with a constant-region primer and ProtoScript II reverse transcriptase. Three nested multiplex PCR rounds, following a slightly modified ARM-PCR procedure, were used to build the TCRbeta libraries. The first two PCR rounds used multiplex TRBV1-TRBV30 forward primers with a Cbeta reverse primer, each for 10 cycles. TCRdb reanalyzed the raw reads on its own, using fastp at Q25 for trimming and MiXCR for clone calling, and kept in-frame beta chains. Rows merge per CDR3 protein into single entries with the most common DNA and genes. For this sample the table gives tens of thousands of distinct CDR3 sequences, of which roughly 72% were detected only once. Clones ranked in the top ten supply around 19% of the sample.

Total RNA and DNA were co-extracted from approximately 20-30 mg of bulk tissue with the AllPrep DNA/RNA mini kit, without cell sorting. The sequenced sample was liver tumor tissue from sampling region 1. In light of the paper, this sample's cell subset or site label describes: tumor region T1, superior pole. All receptors come from a man between 40 and 49 years old with primary liver carcinoma and hepatitis B virus infection.

J is TRBJ2-3 and V is TRBV10-1; 7 positions match TRBD2. Germline CDR1 WNHNN, CDR2 SYGVQD (reference sequence). The CDR3 is 15 amino acids. V shed 8 bases and J 9 bases; nucleotides not matched to a gene: 17. The CDR3 loop is CASGASAAGDETQYF. The CDR3 coding sequence is TGCGCCAGCGGTGCGTCCGCCGCGGGAGACGAGACGCAGTATTTT.

Turning to this clonotype: Compared with germline, one end of the junction differs, possibly owing to a read error. The chain has TRBV5-5 and TRBJ2-7; 7 nucleotides match TRBD2. The length of the CDR3 is 14 residues. CDR1 SGHKS and CDR2 YYEKEE come from the germline V gene (reference sequence). The CDR3 reads CASSLTSEDYEQYF. Here the CDR3 DNA reads TGTGCCAGCAGCTTAACTAGCGAGGACTACGAGCAGTATTTC.

In its sample, this clonotype was seen many times. V usage is TRBV28 and J usage is TRBJ2-7; no firm D call. Germline CDR1 is MDHEN and CDR2 is SYDVKM. The germline V and J ends were trimmed by 2 bases and 3 bases, with 8 bases remaining between them. The CDR3 is made up of 13 amino acids. CDR3 bases: TGTGCCAGCAGTTTAAGCTCCGGCTACGAGCAGTACTTC. Residues: CASSLSSGYEQYF. The whole variable domain, remainder taken from reference TRBV28 and TRBJ2-7, is DVKVTQSSRYLVKRTGEKVFLECVQDMDHENMFWYRQDPGLGLRLIYFSYDVKMKEKGDIPEGYSVSREKKERFSLILESASTNQTSMYLCASSLSSGYEQYFGPGTRLTVT.

Comments on this clonotype: The CDR3 carries no conserved terminal phenylalanine or tryptophan, so it likely arises from a read error. V usage is TRBV29-1 and J usage is TRBJ1-1; perhaps TRBD1 as D (5 bases). The CDR3 covers 11 residues. Per the germline V gene, CDR1 is SQVTM and CDR2 is ANQGSEA. CDR3 amino acids: CSDAPGGEAFL. The CDR3 DNA follows: TGCAGTGATGCGCCCGGGGGTGAAGCTTTCTTG.

In regard to this clonotype: Since no conserved phenylalanine or tryptophan closes the CDR3, a read error is the likely cause. The rearrangement joins TRBV6-5 to TRBJ2-1; maybe TRBD2 (6 bases). CDR3 length equals 14 residues. CDR1 MNHEY and CDR2 SVGAGI come from the germline V gene. Trimming left V 5 bases short and J 10 bases short, with 18 bases between. CDR3 bases: TGTGCCAGCAGTAAAAGGGACGGGGGAACCGAGCAGTTCATC. Translating it yields CASSKRDGGTEQFI.

This clonotype was seen at least ten times. The chain recombines TRBV29-1 with TRBJ1-2; 7 bases line up with TRBD1. Germline loops: CDR1 SQVTM, CDR2 ANQGSEA. This CDR3 is 15 amino acids long. Unmatched junction bases numbered 9, after V lost 4 bases and J lost 1 base. CDR3 amino acids: CSVAAGTDLNYGYTF. The CDR3 region has the DNA TGCAGCGTTGCTGCCGGGACAGACCTTAACTATGGCTACACCTTC.

This clonotype appeared a few times. No conserved phenylalanine or tryptophan is present at the end of the CDR3, so a read error is the likely explanation. The limits of the CDR3 on the DNA are not certain, so only TCRdb's listed CDR3 is given. The genes are TRBV11-2 and TRBJ2-1. Germline V gene data show CDR1 as SGHAT and CDR2 as FQNNGV. The CDR3 is made up of 12 amino acids, end residues included. CDR3 in amino acids: CASSFRGYEQSS.

This clonotype was observed at least ten times. This chain's CDR3 is CASSSTGLTEAFF. CDR3 nucleotide sequence: TGTGCCAGCAGCTCCACAGGGTTAACTGAAGCTTTCTTT. V is TRBV5-4 and J is TRBJ1-1; possible D gene TRBD1, 6 bases. Germline V lookup: CDR1 SGHNT, CDR2 YYREEE (reference sequence). The germline V and J ends were trimmed by 3 bases and 5 bases, with 11 bases remaining between them. The CDR3 is made up of 13 amino acids.

The V call is TRBV6-5, the J call TRBJ2-7; D ambiguous. The germline V gene encodes CDR1 MNHEY and CDR2 SVGAGI. V was cut by 6 bases and J by 2 bases, with 17 bases left in between. The CDR3 sequence is 15 residues long. In DNA, the CDR3 is TGTGCCAGCAGACCTCAAGGATTCCTCACCTACGAGCAGTACTTC. Encoded protein: CASRPQGFLTYEQYF.

A remark on this clonotype: Sequence at one end of the junction differs from germline and may be a read error. This chain joins TRBV29-1 and TRBJ2-1; TRBD1 might be the D (5 bases). This CDR3 spans 15 amino acids. Germline values: CDR1 SQVTM, CDR2 ANQGSEA. The CDR3 DNA is TGCAGCGTGGGGCCTCCTTCCACCCCCTACAATGAGCAATTCTTC. Its protein is CSVGPPSTPYNEQFF.

Turning to this clonotype: Germline is not matched at one junction end, which may reflect a read error. The rearrangement joins TRBV7-9 to TRBJ2-7; TRBD1 or TRBD2 may be the D gene (5 bases each). Germline CDR1 SEHNR, CDR2 FQNEAQ (reference sequence). CDR3 length equals 16 residues. The CDR3 here is CASSLAVTGPSNERYF. CDR3 DNA sequence: TGTGCCAGCAGCTTAGCGGTAACGGGGCCCTCGAACGAGCGGTACTTC.

To note about this clonotype: With a much larger clone just one base away, this may be a read error. V usage is TRBV18 and J usage is TRBJ2-5; 7 bases are shared with TRBD1. This CDR3 has 14 amino acids. Germline CDR1 KGHSH, CDR2 LQKENI. CDR3 bases: TGTGCCAGCTCACCACGAGGGGGCGAAGAGACCCAGAACTTC. Residues: CASSPRGGEETQNF.

In the case of this clonotype: No conserved phenylalanine or tryptophan ends this CDR3, so it is likely a read error. This rearrangement joins TRBV6-5 to TRBJ2-2; 9 bases line up with TRBD2. In germline, CDR1 is MNHEY, CDR2 SVGAGI. The CDR3 is 16 amino acids. The CDR3 sequence is CARSSLSGRTTGELFL. DNA of the CDR3: TGTGCTAGAAGTTCCTTGAGCGGGAGGACTACCGGGGAGCTGTTTCTT.

The gene calls are TRBV14 and TRBJ2-5; D is perhaps TRBD2 (5 bases). The V and J ends lost 0 bases and 1 base respectively, with 15 bases between them. Germline V lookup: CDR1 SGHDN, CDR2 FVKESK. This CDR3 has 17 residues. The CDR3 here is CASSQDNAPDFQETQYF. The CDR3 nucleotides read TGTGCCAGCAGCCAAGACAACGCCCCGGACTTCCAAGAGACCCAGTACTTC.

There are a few counts of this clonotype. The chain combines TRBV29-1 with TRBJ1-2, with a possible D match to TRBD1 (5 bases). This CDR3 has 12 amino acids. V shed 6 bases and J shed 4 bases, with 12 bases lying between them. Germline CDR1 is SQVTM and CDR2 is ANQGSEA. The CDR3 here is CSVSSDSYGYTF. Written as DNA, the CDR3 is TGCAGCGTCAGTTCTGACAGCTATGGCTACACCTTC.

The rearrangement uses TRBV12-3 or TRBV12-4 and TRBJ2-5, with D uncertain. The CDR3 runs to 13 residues. The V end was cut by 9 bases, the J end by 5 bases, with 16 bases between. The CDR3 loop reads CARTPGHVETQYF. The CDR3 DNA is TGTGCCAGGACTCCCGGCCATGTGGAGACCCAGTACTTC.

To note about this clonotype: The junction departs from the called germline gene at one end, perhaps through a read error. The V call is TRBV6-6, the J call TRBJ2-3, with D possibly matching TRBD2 (9 bases). The CDR3 spans 15 residues. Germline assignment: CDR1 MNHNY and CDR2 SVGAGI (reference sequence). The CDR3 DNA sequence: TGTGCCAGCAGTTATAGCGGGGGCGGGACAGGTACGCAGTATTTT. This codes for CASSYSGGGTGTQYF.

Concerning this clonotype: Likely a read error: the CDR3 ends without its conserved phenylalanine or tryptophan. The limits of the CDR3 on the DNA are not certain, so only TCRdb's listed CDR3 is given. The chain carries TRBV11-2 and TRBJ1-6; the table names TRBD1, a call not compared with the DNA. Germline lookup yields CDR1 SGHAT and CDR2 FQNNGV. The CDR3 is 16 amino acids in total, end residues counted. The CDR3 protein is CASSLKQVLYNSPLHI.

About this clonotype itself: Germline and junction disagree at one end, which may indicate a read error. The rearrangement joins TRBV11-2 to TRBJ2-1, with 12 bases matching TRBD2. CDR3 length: 16 residues. CDR1 is SGHAT, CDR2 FQNNGV, per germline. CDR3 nucleotides: TGTGCCAATAGCTTTCGACTAGCGGGAGATTTCAATCAGCAGTTCTTC. Its translation: CANSFRLAGDFNQQFF. The variable domain in full, with the rest retrieved from reference TRBV11-2 and TRBJ2-1, is EAGVAQSPRYKIIEKRQSVAFWCNPISGHATLYWYQQILGQGPKLLIQFQNNGVVDDSQLPKDRFSAERLKGVDSTLKIQPAKLEDSAVYLCANSFRLAGDFNQQFFGPGTRLTVL.

CDR3 residues: CASSLSEARPGTQYF. In nucleotides, the CDR3 is TGTGCCAGCAGCTTGAGTGAAGCCCGCCCAGGTACGCAGTATTTT. The chain joins TRBV7-2 to TRBJ2-3; D not resolved. The CDR3 is 15 residues long. V was shortened by 3 bases and J by 8 bases, with 18 bases between the two germline ends. The germline gives CDR1 SGHTA, CDR2 FQGNSA.

Note on this clonotype: At one boundary the junction diverges from the germline segment, which might be a read error. J is TRBJ2-3 and V is TRBV29-1; 8 bases agree with TRBD2. Germline V gives CDR1 SQVTM, CDR2 ANQGSEA. CDR3 size: 15 residues. CDR3 sequence reads: CRVVLASGSTDTQYF. The DNA for the CDR3 is TGCAGAGTTGTATTGGCTAGCGGGAGCACAGATACGCAGTATTTT.

Turning to this clonotype: A read error may produce the germline difference seen at one junction end. The chain combines TRBV5-4 with TRBJ1-1; D unclear. Germline assignment: CDR1 SGHNT and CDR2 YYREEE (reference sequence). The CDR3 sequence is 14 residues long. This CDR3 reads CAISWERLNIEAIF. In DNA, the CDR3 is TGTGCCATCAGCTGGGAGAGATTGAACATTGAAGCTATCTTT. The variable domain in full, with the rest retrieved from reference TRBV5-4 and TRBJ1-1, is ETGVTQSPTHLIKTRGQQVTLRCSSQSGHNTVSWYQQALGQGPQFIFQYYREEENGRGNFPPRFSGLQFPNYSSELNVNALELDDSALYLCAISWERLNIEAIFGQGTRLTVV.